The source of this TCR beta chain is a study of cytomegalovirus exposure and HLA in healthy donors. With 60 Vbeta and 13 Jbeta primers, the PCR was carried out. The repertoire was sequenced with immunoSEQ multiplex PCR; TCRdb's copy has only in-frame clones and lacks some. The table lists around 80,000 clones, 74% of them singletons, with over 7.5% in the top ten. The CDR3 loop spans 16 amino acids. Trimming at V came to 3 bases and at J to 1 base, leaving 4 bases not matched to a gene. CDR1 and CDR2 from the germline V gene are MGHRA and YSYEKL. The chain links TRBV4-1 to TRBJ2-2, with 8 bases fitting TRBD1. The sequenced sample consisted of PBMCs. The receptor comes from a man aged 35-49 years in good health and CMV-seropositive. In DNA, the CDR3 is TGCGCCAGCAGCCAGCCCAGGGGGCGGAACACCGGGGAGCTGTTTTTT. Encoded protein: CASSQPRGRNTGELFF.